This entry lists 25 T cell receptor beta chains sequenced from one sample in a study of T cells in Graves' hyperthyroidism and ophthalmopathy. RNA transcripts gave rise to amplified TCR beta CDR3 regions. Initially, a first-round RT-PCR of the TCR CDR3 employed the HTBI primer set. Each CDR3 protein gets one entry after TCRdb re-called the multiplex PCR reads with MiXCR. The table shows about 840,000 distinct CDR3 sequences, with 38% occurring only once. The sample comprised blood. The receptors derive from a man between 18 and 29 years old with Graves' hyperthyroidism.

V is TRBV10-3 and J is TRBJ1-6; the match to TRBD1 covers 7 bases. This CDR3 has 16 amino acids. CDR1 and CDR2 (germline): ENHRY, SYGVKD. Trimming cost V 3 bases and J 5 bases; bases outside gene matches: 7. DNA of the CDR3: TGTGCCATCAGTGATAAGGGGACAGCAGATAATTCACCCCTCCACTTT. Amino acids: CAISDKGTADNSPLHF.

The chain carries TRBV10-2 and TRBJ2-7; 8 bases agree with TRBD1. This CDR3 contains 15 residues. Germline V lookup: CDR1 WSHSY, CDR2 SAAADI. V lost 0 bases to trimming and J lost 7 bases; unmatched junction nucleotides: 8. Written as DNA, the CDR3 is TGCGCCAGCAGTGAGTCAATGGACAGGGACGGAGAGCAGTACTTC. This gives the protein CASSESMDRDGEQYF.

CDR3 region: CASSLGLGGRFSDEQYF. The CDR3 bases are TGTGCCAGCAGCTTAGGCCTAGGCGGGAGGTTCAGTGACGAGCAGTACTTC. The rearrangement links TRBV6-5 to TRBJ2-7, with TRBD2 matching 8 bases. The germline V gene encodes CDR1 MNHEY and CDR2 SVGAGI. The CDR3 runs 17 residues. The J segment lost 5 bases and the V segment lost 6 bases, leaving 18 bases of the junction unmatched.

This sequence joins TRBV19 and TRBJ2-6; no clear D. This CDR3 has 14 residues. V was trimmed by 7 bases and J by 2 bases, leaving 9 bases between them. Germline assignment: CDR1 LNHDA and CDR2 SQIVND (reference sequence). CDR3 sequence reads: CASTPRAGANVLTF. The CDR3 coding sequence is TGTGCCAGTACCCCTCGGGCTGGGGCCAACGTCCTGACTTTC.

Here the CDR3 reads CASSESGGGNYGYTF. The CDR3 nucleotides are TGTGCCAGCAGCGAATCCGGGGGGGGAAACTATGGCTACACCTTC. The rearrangement joins TRBV9 to TRBJ1-2; perhaps TRBD1 as D (5 bases). The CDR3 runs to 15 residues. Germline lookup yields CDR1 SGDLS and CDR2 YYNGEE. V shed 3 bases and J shed 2 bases, with 14 bases lying between them.

This clonotype was observed a few times. Just one base apart from a much larger clone, this may be a read error. V and J are TRBV6-5 and TRBJ1-2, with D maybe TRBD1 (5 bases). The CDR3 loop spans 13 amino acids. Per the germline V gene, CDR1 is MNHEY and CDR2 is SVGAGI. The CDR3 spells CAISPRQSYGYTF. In DNA form, the CDR3 reads TGTGCCATCAGTCCTCGACAGAGCTATGGCTACACCTTC.

J is TRBJ2-6 and V is TRBV15; D not certain. The V and J ends lost 3 bases and 0 bases respectively, with 6 bases between them. From germline, CDR1 is LNHNV and CDR2 YYDKDF (reference sequence). This CDR3 is 15 amino acids long. The CDR3 protein is CATSSWDSGANVLTF. In DNA form, the CDR3 reads TGTGCCACCAGCAGCTGGGACTCTGGGGCCAACGTCCTGACTTTC. The variable domain in full, completed from reference TRBV15 and TRBJ2-6, reads DAMVIQNPRYQVTQFGKPVTLSCSQTLNHNVMYWYQQKSSQAPKLLFHYYDKDFNNEADTPDNFQSRRPNTSFCFLDIRSPGLGDTAMYLCATSSWDSGANVLTFGAGSRLTVL.

Concerning this clonotype: Because the CDR3 is missing its conserved closing phenylalanine or tryptophan, this is likely a read error. V gene TRBV20-1 combines with J gene TRBJ1-1; D possibly corresponds to TRBD1 (5 bases). Per germline, CDR1 DFQATT and CDR2 SNEGSKA (reference sequence). The CDR3 totals 14 residues. With 2 bases removed from V and 1 base from J, the gap between germline ends came to 11 bases. The CDR3 DNA is TGCAGTGCTAGACGGGGGGGAACGAACACTGAAGCTTTCTGT. Amino acids: CSARRGGTNTEAFC.

J is TRBJ1-4 and V is TRBV12-3 or TRBV12-4; TRBD1 is a possible D gene (5 bases). CDR3 length: 16 residues. With 5 bases removed from V and 8 bases from J, the gap between germline ends came to 21 bases. The CDR3 bases are TGTGCCAGCAGTGGGACTAGCGGAAATGGTATCGAAAAACTGTTTTTT. Amino acid sequence: CASSGTSGNGIEKLFF.

The chain links TRBV29-1 to TRBJ1-5; 9 positions match TRBD1. The CDR3 consists of 14 residues. V dropped 1 base and J dropped 11; count of bases not matched to a gene: 9. The germline gives CDR1 SQVTM, CDR2 ANQGSEA. CDR3 loop: CSVEAQQGAKTQHF. In DNA, the CDR3 is TGCAGCGTTGAAGCCCAACAGGGGGCAAAGACCCAGCATTTT.

The V and J genes are TRBV6-5 and TRBJ1-2; D is undetermined. With 6 bases removed from V and 6 bases from J, the gap between germline ends came to 14 bases. This CDR3 comprises 13 residues. Germline-derived CDR1 and CDR2 are MNHEY and SVGAGI. The CDR3 sequence is CASSPGGLHGYTF. In DNA, the CDR3 is TGTGCCAGCAGCCCGGGCGGCCTTCATGGCTACACCTTC.

The sample holds a few counts of this clonotype. The chain has TRBV12-3 or TRBV12-4 and TRBJ2-5; TRBD2 agrees at 10 bases. After removal of 4 bases from V and 4 bases from J, the junction contained 6 bases not matched to a gene. CDR3 length: 15 residues. CDR3 loop: CASSYLAGVRETQYF. The CDR3 DNA reads TGTGCCAGCAGTTATCTAGCGGGAGTACGAGAGACCCAGTACTTC.

In its sample, this clonotype was seen a few times. The V call is TRBV20-1, the J call TRBJ1-5; no reliable D call. This CDR3 contains 15 residues. CDR1 and CDR2 (germline): DFQATT, SNEGSKA (reference sequence). V lost 0 bases, J lost 2 bases, and 11 bases lay in between. Here the CDR3 reads CSARESRAGNQPQHF. CDR3 nucleotides: TGCAGTGCTAGAGAAAGTAGGGCGGGCAATCAGCCCCAGCATTTT.

At least ten counts were recorded for this clonotype. CDR3 sequence: CAISSTGTRGNTEAFF. DNA for the CDR3: TGTGCCATCAGCTCGACCGGGACGAGAGGGAACACTGAAGCTTTCTTT. The J gene is TRBJ1-1, the V gene TRBV10-3, with a tentative D call TRBD1 (5 bases). Per the germline V gene, CDR1 is ENHRY and CDR2 is SYGVKD. The CDR3 length is 16 residues. Trimming shortened V by 6 bases and J by 1 base, and 18 bases separated the two germline ends.

This clonotype appeared a single time. This chain joins TRBV7-9 and TRBJ1-3; a weak D match, TRBD1 (6 bases). The CDR3 sequence is 14 residues long. In germline, CDR1 is SEHNR, CDR2 FQNEAQ (reference sequence). With 5 bases removed from V and 2 bases from J, the gap between germline ends came to 10 bases. The CDR3 DNA is TGTGCCAGCAGCAACAGGGCCCCTGGAAACACCATATATTTT. This encodes CASSNRAPGNTIYF.

At least ten counts were recorded for this clonotype. This chain uses TRBV19 with TRBJ1-1; TRBD1 might be the D (6 bases). The germline V gene encodes CDR1 LNHDA and CDR2 SQIVND (reference sequence). This CDR3 is built from 14 residues. The V and J ends lost 3 bases and 1 base respectively, with 9 bases between them. The CDR3 DNA sequence: TGTGCCAGTAGTATTGGACAGACGAACACTGAAGCTTTCTTT. Amino acid sequence: CASSIGQTNTEAFF. Full variable domain (outside the CDR3, taken from reference TRBV19 and TRBJ1-1): DGGITQSPKYLFRKEGQNVTLSCEQNLNHDAMYWYRQDPGQGLRLIYYSQIVNDFQKGDIAEGYSVSREKKESFPLTVTSAQKNPTAFYLCASSIGQTNTEAFFGQGTRLTVV.

In its sample, this clonotype was seen many times. This chain links TRBV12-3 or TRBV12-4 with TRBJ2-5; no reliable D call. CDR3 length equals 11 residues. V lost 6 bases to trimming and J lost 3 bases, with 5 bases between them. CDR3 in amino acids: CASSFKETQYF. The CDR3 DNA reads TGTGCCAGCAGCTTCAAAGAGACCCAGTACTTC.

In this sample, this clonotype turned up a few times. The chain employs TRBV19 and TRBJ1-1, with D perhaps matching TRBD1 (5 bases). This CDR3 is built from 13 residues. CDR1 LNHDA and CDR2 SQIVND come from the germline V gene (reference sequence). V lost 11 bases and J lost 2, with 15 bases in between. In nucleotides, the CDR3 is TGTGCCGGGACTGTGTCCTATAACACTGAAGCTTTCTTT. Translation gives CAGTVSYNTEAFF. The whole variable domain, remainder taken from reference TRBV19 and TRBJ1-1, is DGGITQSPKYLFRKEGQNVTLSCEQNLNHDAMYWYRQDPGQGLRLIYYSQIVNDFQKGDIAEGYSVSREKKESFPLTVTSAQKNPTAFYLCAGTVSYNTEAFFGQGTRLTVV.

This clonotype was seen more than once but under ten times. The J gene is TRBJ1-1, the V gene TRBV7-9, with D uncertain. CDR3 size: 14 residues. Germline loops: CDR1 SEHNR, CDR2 FQNEAQ (reference sequence). Trimming took 1 base from V and 0 from J, leaving 6 bases between them. CDR3 in amino acids: CASSLVTVNTEAFF. The CDR3 DNA reads as TGTGCCAGCAGCTTAGTTACCGTGAACACTGAAGCTTTCTTT.

Written as DNA, the CDR3 is TGTGCCAGCAGTCCCGGGACCCCAACGTGGGAGCAGTACTTC. The encoded protein is CASSPGTPTWEQYF. V is TRBV6-5 and J is TRBJ2-7; TRBD1 or TRBD2 may be the D gene (5 bases each). This CDR3 comprises 14 residues. Trimming took 5 bases from V and 7 from J, leaving 18 bases between them. Germline loops: CDR1 MNHEY, CDR2 SVGAGI.

This clonotype has at least ten counts. V usage is TRBV7-9 and J usage is TRBJ1-4; tentative D call: TRBD1 (6 bases). CDR3 length equals 14 residues. V was clipped by 5 bases and J by 4 bases, with 11 bases between them. The germline gives CDR1 SEHNR, CDR2 FQNEAQ (reference sequence). The CDR3 sequence: CASSPDRLNEKLFF. The CDR3 nucleotides read TGTGCCAGCAGCCCCGACAGGCTTAATGAAAAACTGTTTTTT.

The chain employs TRBV19 and TRBJ1-1, with D tentatively TRBD1 (5 bases). Germline V CDR1 and CDR2: LNHDA, SQIVND (reference sequence). The CDR3 covers 13 residues. The V end lost 2 bases, the J end lost 5 bases, and 9 bases lay between the germline ends. CDR3 nucleotides: TGTGCCAGTAGTATACGGGACGCAACTGAAGCTTTCTTT. Amino acids: CASSIRDATEAFF. Complete variable domain (other parts from reference TRBV19 and TRBJ1-1): DGGITQSPKYLFRKEGQNVTLSCEQNLNHDAMYWYRQDPGQGLRLIYYSQIVNDFQKGDIAEGYSVSREKKESFPLTVTSAQKNPTAFYLCASSIRDATEAFFGQGTRLTVV.

The rearrangement uses TRBV19 and TRBJ2-7, with a possible D match to TRBD1 (6 bases). CDR1 and CDR2 from the germline V gene are LNHDA and SQIVND (reference sequence). V lost 3 bases and J 4 bases, leaving 10 bases between the germline ends. The CDR3 runs 13 residues. Here the CDR3 DNA reads TGTGCCAGTAGTATGACAGGCTTATACGAGCAGTACTTC. Translated, it gives CASSMTGLYEQYF.

CDR3 coding DNA: TGTGCCAGTAGTATTTATGGGACAGGGCCTGAAGCTTTCTTT. The encoded protein is CASSIYGTGPEAFF. The genes are TRBV19 and TRBJ1-1; 9 nucleotides align to TRBD1. V was clipped by 3 bases and J by 6 bases; unmatched bases: 5. CDR1 is LNHDA, CDR2 SQIVND, per germline (reference sequence). This CDR3 has 14 amino acids.

This clonotype appeared a few times. The chain joins TRBV2 to TRBJ2-5; 7 positions agree with TRBD1. This CDR3 has 15 residues. Per the germline V gene, CDR1 is SNHLY and CDR2 is FYNNEI. With 3 bases clipped from V and 2 bases from J, the junction kept 6 bases outside the gene matches. CDR3 in DNA: TGTGCCAGCAGTGATTTTAGGGGGCGGCAAGAGACCCAGTACTTC. Its protein is CASSDFRGRQETQYF.